These 28 T cell receptor beta chains came from one sample sequenced in a study of shared clonotypes between healthy human individuals. Sequencing was performed with immunoSEQ multiplex PCR; in TCRdb, only in-frame clones are kept and a portion is missing. The sample records about 2.1 million clones, roughly 95% being singletons. Only CD45RO-negative cells positively selected for CCR7 counted as naive CD8 cells, so terminally differentiated effector memory CD45RA+ cells were excluded. Specimen: naive CD8+ T cells from PBMCs. Receptors originate from a man younger than 35 in good health. Some clones in this sample may be carry-over from other donors' samples.

The chain carries TRBV27 and TRBJ1-1; TRBD1 matches at 12 bases. The CDR3 length is 17 residues. V was pared by 10 bases and J by 3 bases, with 15 bases of the junction left unmatched. CDR1 is MNHEY, CDR2 SMNVEV, per germline (reference sequence). The chain's CDR3 is CATRDRGLSRVDTEAFF. CDR3 DNA: TGTGCCACCAGGGACAGGGGGCTTTCTCGGGTGGACACTGAAGCTTTCTTT.

This chain uses TRBV6-6 with TRBJ1-5; a weak D match, TRBD1 (5 bases). CDR1 is MNHNY, CDR2 SVGAGI, per germline (reference sequence). The CDR3 runs to 13 residues. V lost 4 bases and J lost 8, with 12 bases in between. The CDR3 loop is CASSSDNQEPQHF. The CDR3 bases are TGTGCCAGCAGTTCGGACAACCAGGAGCCCCAGCATTTT.

The chain uses TRBV6-1 and TRBJ2-5; 8 nucleotides align to TRBD1. The CDR3 totals 14 residues. J was trimmed by 4 bases and V by 5 bases; bases with no gene match: 6. Germline assignment: CDR1 MNHNS and CDR2 SASEGT. The CDR3: CASSPGTGGETQYF. In DNA, the CDR3 is TGTGCCAGCAGTCCCGGGACAGGCGGAGAGACCCAGTACTTC.

The CDR3 sequence is CASSRGTTGFQPQHF. As DNA, the CDR3 is TGTGCCAGCAGCCGCGGGACGACGGGATTCCAGCCCCAGCATTTT. The V call is TRBV5-6, the J call TRBJ1-5; TRBD1 might be the D (5 bases). V shed 4 bases and J shed 7 bases, with 18 bases lying between them. The CDR3 extends over 15 amino acids. The V gene's germline CDR1 is SGHDT and CDR2 YYEEEE.

Regarding this clone: The same CDR3 is also encoded by other DNA sequences in this sample. The chain carries TRBV11-2 and TRBJ2-1, with 13 bases matching TRBD2. Trimming cost V 4 bases and J 7 bases; bases outside gene matches: 4. The germline CDR1 and CDR2 sequences are SGHAT and FQNNGV. The CDR3 covers 15 residues. CDR3 bases: TGTGCCAGCAGCTGGACTAGCGGGAGAGGGAATGAGCAGTTCTTC. Translated: CASSWTSGRGNEQFF.

The J gene is TRBJ1-2, the V gene TRBV6-5; D gene unclear. There are 13 residues in the CDR3. CDR1 MNHEY and CDR2 SVGAGI come from the germline V gene. The V gene lost 8 bases and the J gene lost 5 bases, with 15 bases spanning the gap. The CDR3 DNA is TGTGCCAGCTCAGTTACCCTCCTGTATGGCTACACCTTC. Translation: CASSVTLLYGYTF.

The chain links TRBV5-4 to TRBJ1-1; tentatively, D is TRBD1 (5 bases). V was trimmed by 4 bases and J by 11 bases, leaving 12 bases between them. The CDR3 is made up of 11 amino acids. The germline CDR1 and CDR2 sequences are SGHNT and YYREEE (reference sequence). CDR3 coding DNA: TGTGCCAGCAGCCGAGGGGTTGAGGCTTTCTTT. Translation gives CASSRGVEAFF.

The V gene is TRBV19, the J gene TRBJ1-5, with 12 positions matching TRBD1. CDR3 size: 18 residues. V lost 1 base, J lost 6 bases, and 10 bases stayed unmatched. Germline V lookup: CDR1 LNHDA, CDR2 SQIVND (reference sequence). CDR3 DNA sequence: TGTGCCAGTAGTATAGGTGGGACAGGGGGCGATAAGGGTCAGCCCCAGCATTTT. It yields the protein CASSIGGTGGDKGQPQHF.

This chain joins TRBV21-1 and TRBJ2-2; no check of the table's D call, TRBD1, against the DNA was made. TRBV21-1 is deemed a pseudogene. The CDR3 consists of 18 residues. The CDR3 sequence: CASSPPPSRTRHPGELFF. The DNA for the CDR3 is TGTGCCAGCAGCCCCCCTCCGTCCCGGACAAGGCATCCCGGGGAGCTGTTTTTT.

The gene calls are TRBV10-1 and TRBJ1-1; tentative D call: TRBD1 (6 bases). Trimming cost V 3 bases and J 1 base, with 9 bases left between them. Germline loops: CDR1 WNHNN, CDR2 SYGVQD (reference sequence). This CDR3 region has 14 residues. CDR3: CASSDGGENTEAFF. The CDR3 region has the DNA TGCGCCAGCAGTGACGGGGGCGAGAACACTGAAGCTTTCTTT.

This clone appeared a single time. V gene TRBV5-1 combines with J gene TRBJ1-2; the D gene is possibly TRBD1 (6 bases). V dropped 1 base and J dropped 8 bases, with 15 bases sitting between them. Germline CDR1 and CDR2: SGHRS and YFSETQ. The CDR3 is made up of 14 amino acids. Here the CDR3 DNA reads TGCGCCAGCAGCTTGACAGAGGGGGGAGGCGGCTACACCTTC. Translating it yields CASSLTEGGGGYTF.

Of note for this clone: Different DNA sequences within this sample yield the same CDR3. This sequence joins TRBV7-9 and TRBJ2-1; D perhaps matches TRBD2 (6 bases). From germline, CDR1 is SEHNR and CDR2 FQNEAQ (reference sequence). Trimming removed 5 bases from V and 5 bases from J, with 13 bases in between. This CDR3 has 14 amino acids. The DNA for the CDR3 is TGTGCCAGCAGCCCGCGGGACGGGAACAATGAGCAGTTCTTC. As protein: CASSPRDGNNEQFF.

The chain is built from TRBV4-1 and TRBJ2-1, with a weak D call TRBD2 (5 bases). Trimming removed 4 bases from V and 4 bases from J, with 11 bases in between. In germline, CDR1 is MGHRA, CDR2 YSYEKL. The CDR3 is 14 amino acids. DNA of the CDR3: TGCGCCAGCAGCCTTGGACGGGGATACAATGAGCAGTTCTTC. It is translated as CASSLGRGYNEQFF.

This clone showed up just once. The chain carries TRBV29-1 and TRBJ1-2, with D maybe TRBD1 (5 bases). V was pared by 3 bases and J by 12 bases, with 14 bases between. This CDR3 is 11 amino acids long. CDR1 SQVTM and CDR2 ANQGSEA come from the germline V gene. CDR3 amino acids: CSVDRVLGNTF. DNA of the CDR3: TGCAGCGTTGACAGGGTATTGGGGAACACCTTC.

V is TRBV9 and J is TRBJ2-7, with D possibly TRBD2 on 6 matching bases. The V end lost 3 bases, the J end lost 6 bases, and 10 bases lay between the germline ends. This CDR3 spans 12 amino acids. The germline gives CDR1 SGDLS, CDR2 YYNGEE. The CDR3 DNA reads TGTGCCAGCAGCGGGCGGGAAGCCGAGCAGTACTTC. Translated, it gives CASSGREAEQYF. The full variable domain, in which reference TRBV9 and TRBJ2-7 provide the parts outside the CDR3, is DSGVTQTPKHLITATGQRVTLRCSPRSGDLSVYWYQQSLDQGLQFLIQYYNGEERAKGNILERFSAQQFPDLHSELNLSSLELGDSALYFCASSGREAEQYFGPGTRLTVT.

The J gene is TRBJ2-2, the V gene TRBV11-2; no clear D gene. Germline V gene sequence: CDR1 SGHAT, CDR2 FQNNGV. Trimming took 1 base from V and 6 from J, leaving 18 bases between them. The CDR3 contains 17 residues. CDR3 in amino acids: CASSLAPSHPLPGELFF. The CDR3 bases are TGTGCCAGCAGCTTAGCCCCATCCCACCCCCTCCCCGGGGAGCTGTTTTTT.

This sequence joins TRBV7-2 and TRBJ2-1, with 8 nucleotides matching TRBD1. CDR3 length: 14 amino acids. The germline V gene has CDR1 SGHTA and CDR2 FQGNSA. Losses at the gene ends were 5 bases for V and 7 bases for J; bases not matched to a gene: 7. The CDR3 region has the DNA TGTGCCAGCAGCGTAATTCAGGGGGCGAATGAGCAGTTCTTC. It is translated as CASSVIQGANEQFF.

This chain connects TRBV27 to TRBJ2-3; no reliable D call. This CDR3 is 16 amino acids long. Germline CDR1 reads MNHEY; CDR2 reads SMNVEV (reference sequence). The V gene lost 6 bases and the J gene lost 2 bases, with 18 bases spanning the gap. The CDR3 is CASRIDPRAYTDTQYF. The CDR3 bases are TGTGCCAGCAGGATCGACCCTCGGGCCTACACAGATACGCAGTATTTT.

The chain recombines TRBV2 with TRBJ2-7; no firm D call. CDR3 length: 11 amino acids. The V gene lost 4 bases and the J gene lost 3 bases, with 4 bases spanning the gap. In germline, CDR1 is SNHLY, CDR2 FYNNEI. The CDR3 DNA sequence: TGTGCCAGCAGTGTCCTCTACGAGCAGTACTTC. Its protein is CASSVLYEQYF.

The V gene is TRBV28, the J gene TRBJ2-7, with D possibly matching TRBD2 (6 bases). V dropped 4 bases and J dropped 5 bases, with 21 bases sitting between them. Germline values: CDR1 MDHEN, CDR2 SYDVKM. The CDR3 totals 16 residues. CDR3 in amino acids: CASSSPRLEGRNEQYF. The CDR3 region has the DNA TGTGCCAGCAGTTCCCCCCGACTAGAGGGGCGCAACGAGCAGTACTTC.

As to this clone: The same CDR3 is also encoded by other DNA sequences in this sample. This chain joins TRBV7-9 and TRBJ2-1, with D hard to call. CDR1 is SEHNR, CDR2 FQNEAQ, per germline (reference sequence). The CDR3 has 12 amino acids. The V and J ends lost 5 bases and 5 bases respectively, with 7 bases between them. For the CDR3, the DNA is TGTGCCAGCAGCCTGGGCAACAATGAGCAGTTCTTC. Its protein is CASSLGNNEQFF.

DNA for the CDR3: TGTGCCAGCAGCGGGAGGGCGGGGACCTCCTACAATGAGCAGTTCTTC. Translation gives CASSGRAGTSYNEQFF. V usage is TRBV9 and J usage is TRBJ2-1, with D possibly matching TRBD2 (6 bases). Per the germline V gene, CDR1 is SGDLS and CDR2 is YYNGEE. V was shortened by 3 bases and J by 0 bases, with 13 bases between the two germline ends. This CDR3 has 16 residues.

The chain links TRBV12-5 to TRBJ2-7, with D possibly matching TRBD1 (5 bases). The ends were cut back, 1 base at V and 5 bases at J, with 6 bases in the middle. Germline CDR1 LGHNT, CDR2 FRNRAP. This CDR3 is built from 12 residues. CDR3 sequence (DNA): TGTGCTAGTGGTTTGGCACAGGACGAGCAGTACTTC. Its protein is CASGLAQDEQYF.

Regarding this clone: Other DNA sequences in this specimen translate into the identical CDR3. CDR3 in DNA: TGTGCCAGCAGCTTAGTCACCTACGAGCAGTACTTC. It translates to CASSLVTYEQYF. The chain carries TRBV7-2 and TRBJ2-7; D uncertain. There are 12 residues in the CDR3. In germline, CDR1 is SGHTA, CDR2 FQGNSA. Trimming left V 1 base short and J 2 bases short, with 3 bases between.

The CDR3: CASSPGRGNTF. CDR3 in DNA: TGTGCCAGCAGCCCCGGACGGGGAAACACCTTC. This chain links TRBV21-1 with TRBJ1-2. TRBV21-1 is listed as a pseudogene. CDR3 length: 11 residues.

The chain combines TRBV27 with TRBJ2-7; 8 bases match TRBD2. This CDR3 is 14 amino acids long. The V gene's germline CDR1 is MNHEY and CDR2 SMNVEV (reference sequence). The J segment lost 6 bases and the V segment lost 4 bases, leaving 8 bases of the junction unmatched. CDR3 loop: CASSSSGSGLEQYF. DNA of the CDR3: TGTGCCAGCAGTTCAAGCGGGAGCGGCCTCGAGCAGTACTTC.

Comment on this clone: This same CDR3 is encoded by further DNA sequences in the sample. CDR3 sequence reads: CASSVAGDSYNEQFF. The DNA of the CDR3 is TGTGCCAGCAGCGTCGCGGGAGACTCCTACAATGAGCAGTTCTTC. The genes are TRBV9 and TRBJ2-1, with TRBD2 matching 7 bases. This CDR3 is built from 15 residues. CDR1 and CDR2 from the germline V gene are SGDLS and YYNGEE. Trimming cost V 2 bases and J 0 bases; bases outside gene matches: 2.

The chain carries TRBV25-1 and TRBJ1-2; 7 bases are a match to TRBD1. J gave up 4 bases and V 4 bases, and 12 bases lay outside the gene matches. The germline V gene encodes CDR1 MGHDK and CDR2 SYGVNS. This CDR3 spans 16 amino acids. CDR3 coding DNA: TGTGCCAGCAGTGGGGGGGACAGAGCCTCCGGCTATGGCTACACCTTC. It translates to CASSGGDRASGYGYTF.